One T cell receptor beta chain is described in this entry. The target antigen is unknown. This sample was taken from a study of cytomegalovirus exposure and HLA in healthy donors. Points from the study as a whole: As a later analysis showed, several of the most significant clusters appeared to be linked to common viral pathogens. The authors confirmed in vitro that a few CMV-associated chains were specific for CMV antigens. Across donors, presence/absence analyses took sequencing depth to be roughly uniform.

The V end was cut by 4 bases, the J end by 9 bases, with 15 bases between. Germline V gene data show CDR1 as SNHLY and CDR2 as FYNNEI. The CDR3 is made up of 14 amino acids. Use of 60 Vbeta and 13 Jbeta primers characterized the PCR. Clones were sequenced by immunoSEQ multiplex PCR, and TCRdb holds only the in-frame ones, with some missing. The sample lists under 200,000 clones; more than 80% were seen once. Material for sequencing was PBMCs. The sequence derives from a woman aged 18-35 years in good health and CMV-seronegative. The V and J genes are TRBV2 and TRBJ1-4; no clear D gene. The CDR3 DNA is TGTGCCAGCAGTGGCGGGATTCCAAGTCAAAAACTGTTTTTT. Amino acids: CASSGGIPSQKLFF.